This T cell receptor (beta chain) stems from a study of cytomegalovirus exposure and HLA in healthy donors. Study-wide findings and caveats: Earlier results showed most TCR beta V segments being productive about 87% or about 30% of the time. Reported findings show TCR beta sequences accurately forecast HLA-A and HLA-B alleles in most subjects. Within a later analysis, the majority of CMV-associated TCR beta chains appeared HLA-restricted.

The CDR3 has 13 amino acids. Germline V gives CDR1 SGHNT, CDR2 YYREEE (reference sequence). J gave up 6 bases and V 4 bases, and 6 bases lay outside the gene matches. 60 Vbeta and 13 Jbeta primers were used in PCR. Here immunoSEQ multiplex PCR was the method, and the copy in TCRdb shows in-frame clones only, minus some. The repertoire table contains 100,000 to 150,000 clones. As for this clone: Its antigen is currently unknown.

This receptor was identified in a man aged 35 to 55 in good health and CMV-seronegative. J is TRBJ2-7 and V is TRBV5-4; TRBD2 aligns across 8 bases. The sequenced material came from PBMCs. DNA for the CDR3: TGTGCCAGCAGCCCAGAGCGGGAGCTCGAGCAGTACTTC. Amino acid sequence: CASSPERELEQYF.